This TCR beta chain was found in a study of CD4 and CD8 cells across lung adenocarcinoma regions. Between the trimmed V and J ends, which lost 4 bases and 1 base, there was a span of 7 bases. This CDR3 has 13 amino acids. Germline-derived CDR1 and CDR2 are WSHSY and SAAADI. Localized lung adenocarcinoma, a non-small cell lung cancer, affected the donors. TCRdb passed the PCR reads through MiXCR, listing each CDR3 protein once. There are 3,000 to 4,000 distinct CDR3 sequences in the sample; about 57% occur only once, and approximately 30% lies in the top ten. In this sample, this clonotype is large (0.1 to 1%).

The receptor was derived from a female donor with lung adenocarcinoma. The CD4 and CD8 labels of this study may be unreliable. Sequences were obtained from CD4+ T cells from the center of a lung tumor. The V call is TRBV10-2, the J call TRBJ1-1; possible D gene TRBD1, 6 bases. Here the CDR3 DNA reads TGCGCCAGCAGTGGGACAGAGAACACTGAAGCTTTCTTT. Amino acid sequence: CASSGTENTEAFF.